This T cell receptor (beta chain) was identified during a study of CD8+ T cells in alopecia areata. RNA extraction was followed by reverse transcription into cDNA, which acted as the sequencing template. This table comes from immunoSEQ multiplex PCR, and its TCRdb copy is limited to in-frame clones, with some not included. The sample lists approximately 59,000 clones, roughly 44% seen once, with approximately 18% in the top ten. Germline V lookup: CDR1 SQVTM, CDR2 ANQGSEA. There are 16 residues in the CDR3. Between the trimmed V and J ends, which lost 7 bases and 2 bases, there was a span of 22 bases.

Specimen: CD8+ T cells sorted from blood, collected at week 0. The chain has TRBV29-1 and TRBJ2-3; D call uncertain. This clonotype originated in a human donor with alopecia areata. The CDR3 region is CSAQPPPPAITDTQYF. CDR3 sequence (DNA): TGCAGCGCTCAACCACCCCCTCCGGCAATCACAGATACGCAGTATTTT.